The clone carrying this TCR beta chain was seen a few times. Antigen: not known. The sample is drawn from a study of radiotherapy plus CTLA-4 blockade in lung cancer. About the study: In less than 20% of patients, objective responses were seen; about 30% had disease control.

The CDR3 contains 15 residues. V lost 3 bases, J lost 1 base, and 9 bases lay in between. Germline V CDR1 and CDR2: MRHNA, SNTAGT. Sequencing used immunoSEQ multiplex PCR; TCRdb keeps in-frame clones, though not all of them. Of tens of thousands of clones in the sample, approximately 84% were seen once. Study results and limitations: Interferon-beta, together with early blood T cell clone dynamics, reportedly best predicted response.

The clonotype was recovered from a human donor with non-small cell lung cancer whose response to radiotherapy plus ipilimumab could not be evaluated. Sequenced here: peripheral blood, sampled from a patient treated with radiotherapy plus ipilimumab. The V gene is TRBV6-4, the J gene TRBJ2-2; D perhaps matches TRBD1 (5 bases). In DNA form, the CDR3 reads TGTGCCAGCAGTGAGGCAGGGTGGAACACCGGGGAGCTGTTTTTT. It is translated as CASSEAGWNTGELFF.